One and the same sample provided the 13 T cell receptor beta chains below, sequenced in a study of cytomegalovirus exposure and HLA in healthy donors. Researchers ran the PCR with 60 Vbeta and 13 Jbeta primers. The repertoire was sequenced with immunoSEQ multiplex PCR; TCRdb's copy has only in-frame clones and lacks some. The sample lists about 91,000 clones, about three quarters seen once, with approximately 4% in the top ten. The specimen was PBMCs. The receptor source for this set is a male donor in good health and CMV-seropositive.

Turning to this clone: Sequence at one end of the junction differs from germline and may be a read error. The chain uses TRBV30 and TRBJ2-2, with TRBD1 as a possible D gene (5 bases). There are 12 residues in the CDR3. Germline loops: CDR1 GTSNPN, CDR2 SVGIG (reference sequence). The CDR3 reads CAWTRQTAELFF. For the CDR3, the DNA is TGTGCCTGGACTCGACAGACCGCGGAGCTGTTTTTT.

J is TRBJ1-1 and V is TRBV5-1, with no clear D. Per the germline V gene, CDR1 is SGHRS and CDR2 is YFSETQ. V dropped 7 bases and J dropped 2 bases, with 12 bases sitting between them. The CDR3 has 13 amino acids. CDR3 amino acids: CASSPDFNTEAFF. Written as DNA, the CDR3 is TGCGCCAGCTCCCCGGACTTTAACACTGAAGCTTTCTTT.

The chain uses TRBV5-1 and TRBJ1-4, with 9 nucleotides matching TRBD1. The junction had 17 bases not matched to a gene; V was cut back by 0 bases and J by 11 bases. The CDR3 extends over 18 amino acids. Per the germline V gene, CDR1 is SGHRS and CDR2 is YFSETQ. The CDR3 here is CASSLAHWTGAPSVKLFF. CDR3 nucleotide sequence: TGCGCCAGCAGCTTGGCCCATTGGACAGGGGCCCCCTCTGTTAAACTGTTTTTT. Variable domain in full (rest from reference TRBV5-1 and TRBJ1-4): KAGVTQTPRYLIKTRGQQVTLSCSPISGHRSVSWYQQTPGQGLQFLFEYFSETQRNKGNFPGRFSGRQFSNSRSEMNVSTLELGDSALYLCASSLAHWTGAPSVKLFFGSGTQLSVL.

The chain recombines TRBV29-1 with TRBJ2-1, with 7 bases aligning to TRBD2. The CDR3 contains 16 residues. The V and J ends lost 0 bases and 4 bases, in that order; junction bases with no gene match: 9. CDR1 and CDR2 from the germline V gene are SQVTM and ANQGSEA. This chain's CDR3 is CSVEDPSGRRYNEQFF. The CDR3 nucleotides are TGCAGCGTTGAAGACCCCTCCGGGAGGCGTTACAATGAGCAGTTCTTC.

The rearrangement links TRBV28 to TRBJ2-7; 9 bases map to TRBD1. The CDR3 is made up of 15 amino acids. CDR1 is MDHEN, CDR2 SYDVKM, per germline. After removal of 2 bases from V and 4 bases from J, the junction contained 6 bases not matched to a gene. CDR3 loop: CASSLVSGQGYEQYF. As DNA, the CDR3 is TGTGCCAGCAGTTTAGTGTCGGGACAGGGTTACGAGCAGTACTTC.

V usage is TRBV14 and J usage is TRBJ1-1; D unclear. Per germline, CDR1 SGHDN and CDR2 FVKESK. V was cut by 4 bases and J by 1 base, with 7 bases left in between. This CDR3 spans 13 amino acids. The CDR3 sequence: CASSPYKNTEAFF. CDR3 bases: TGTGCCAGCAGCCCGTACAAGAACACTGAAGCTTTCTTT.

V is TRBV5-1 and J is TRBJ2-7; the D is unclear. There are 15 residues in the CDR3. Trimming left V 2 bases short and J 4 bases short, with 16 bases between. Germline V gene sequence: CDR1 SGHRS, CDR2 YFSETQ. CDR3 nucleotide sequence: TGCGCCAGCAGCTTAGCAGGCACTTCCAAGTACGAGCAGTACTTC. This sequence encodes CASSLAGTSKYEQYF.

The rearrangement joins TRBV5-6 to TRBJ2-7; 7 bases match TRBD2. Germline CDR1 reads SGHDT; CDR2 reads YYEEEE. CDR3 length equals 13 residues. With V trimmed by 3 bases and J by 3 bases, 3 bases remained unmatched. CDR3 sequence reads: CASSYGGIYEQYF. The CDR3 DNA sequence: TGTGCCAGCAGCTACGGGGGGATCTACGAGCAGTACTTC.

The chain links TRBV27 to TRBJ2-7, with D perhaps TRBD1 (6 bases). Germline CDR1 and CDR2: MNHEY and SMNVEV (reference sequence). Between the trimmed V and J ends, which lost 6 bases and 0 bases, there was a span of 15 bases. CDR3 length: 15 residues. The CDR3 DNA reads as TGTGCCAGCAGATTAGGACAGTCGAGCTCCTACGAGCAGTACTTC. It is translated as CASRLGQSSSYEQYF.

This chain uses TRBV27 with TRBJ1-2; 7 positions agree with TRBD1. The germline gives CDR1 MNHEY, CDR2 SMNVEV (reference sequence). V trimming: 6 bases; J trimming: 1 base; junction bases outside the gene matches: 5. CDR3 length: 14 amino acids. The CDR3 DNA reads TGTGCCAGCAGGGAGACAGGGATTAACTATGGCTACACCTTC. It encodes CASRETGINYGYTF.

CDR3 nucleotide sequence: TGTGCCAGCGGAGACAGGGCGAACACCGGGGAGCTGTTTTTT. Translated, it gives CASGDRANTGELFF. V and J are TRBV2 and TRBJ2-2, with TRBD1 identical over 7 bases. This CDR3 comprises 14 residues. Germline V gene sequence: CDR1 SNHLY, CDR2 FYNNEI. With 8 bases clipped from V and 0 bases from J, the junction kept 3 bases outside the gene matches.

The sample holds a few counts of this clone. The gene calls are TRBV18 and TRBJ2-5; D not certain. The germline V and J ends were trimmed by 1 base and 5 bases, with 14 bases remaining between them. This CDR3 is 15 amino acids long. Germline V gene data show CDR1 as KGHSH and CDR2 as LQKENI. The CDR3 nucleotides read TGTGCCAGCTCACCACAGTCAGCGAATCGGGAGACCCAGTACTTC. Translation: CASSPQSANRETQYF.

This clone was counted once. The chain couples TRBV28 to TRBJ1-2, with D possibly being TRBD1 (5 bases). The germline CDR1 and CDR2 sequences are MDHEN and SYDVKM. V was trimmed by 6 bases and J by 8 bases, leaving 16 bases between them. The CDR3 has 13 residues. CDR3 nucleotide sequence: TGTGCCAGCAGCCCGGGGGGGGTGTGGGGCTACACCTTC. It yields the protein CASSPGGVWGYTF.